Following are 26 T cell receptor beta chains from one sample sequenced in a study of OX40 agonist ivuxolimab in advanced cancers. The assay was immunoSEQ multiplex PCR, and TCRdb's table has in-frame clones only and misses some. The sample carries under 140,000 clones, approximately 89% recorded once. The source was CD4+ or CD8+ T cells sorted from blood, collected in a trial of the OX40 agonist ivuxolimab. The receptors come from an adult with an advanced solid tumor such as melanoma, head and neck, liver or kidney cancer.

The V and J genes are TRBV4-3 and TRBJ2-7; 10 bases align to TRBD2. Per germline, CDR1 LGHNA and CDR2 YSLEER. Trimming removed 1 base from V and 7 bases from J; junction bases left unmatched: 7. The CDR3 runs to 15 residues. CDR3 residues: CASSQGVTSGFEQYF. CDR3 DNA sequence: TGCGCCAGCAGCCAAGGGGTGACTAGCGGGTTTGAGCAGTACTTC.

This clone was seen more than once but under ten times. The chain recombines TRBV4-1 with TRBJ2-1, with TRBD2 identical over 8 bases. The length of the CDR3 is 16 residues. CDR1 is MGHRA and CDR2 is YSYEKL in the germline V gene. V lost 4 bases and J lost 0; bases outside the gene matches: 5. CDR3 nucleotides: TGCGCCAGCAGCCCCCGACTAGCGAGCTCCTACAATGAGCAGTTCTTC. Encoded protein: CASSPRLASSYNEQFF.

The chain uses TRBV30 and TRBJ2-5, with 8 bases identical to TRBD2. The ends lost 1 base at V and 5 bases at J; junction bases unmatched: 6. Germline lookup yields CDR1 GTSNPN and CDR2 SVGIG (reference sequence). The CDR3 length is 14 residues. The CDR3 loop reads CAWSAGGGSETQYF. The CDR3 DNA follows: TGTGCCTGGAGTGCGGGGGGGGGTTCGGAGACCCAGTACTTC.

V is TRBV7-9 and J is TRBJ1-1; D is unclear. V was cut by 5 bases and J by 3 bases, with 7 bases left in between. From germline, CDR1 is SEHNR and CDR2 FQNEAQ (reference sequence). The CDR3 is 12 amino acids. CDR3 protein: CASSNMYTEAFF. CDR3 DNA sequence: TGTGCCAGCAGCAATATGTACACTGAAGCTTTCTTT.

CDR3 nucleotides: TGCAGCGTTGAAGGGGGACTAGCGGGAGAAGAGCAGTTCTTC. Its protein is CSVEGGLAGEEQFF. The chain is built from TRBV29-1 and TRBJ2-1; 14 positions agree with TRBD2. After removal of 1 base from V and 10 bases from J, the junction contained 3 bases not matched to a gene. Germline V gene sequence: CDR1 SQVTM, CDR2 ANQGSEA. The CDR3 length is 14 residues.

The rearrangement links TRBV15 to TRBJ1-5; D is possibly TRBD1 (5 bases). Germline loops: CDR1 LNHNV, CDR2 YYDKDF (reference sequence). Trimming cost V 9 bases and J 0 bases, with 12 bases left between them. The CDR3 loop spans 14 amino acids. The CDR3 region has the DNA TGTGCCACTAAGGGACCTTATAGCAATCAGCCCCAGCATTTT. It encodes CATKGPYSNQPQHF.

This clone came up a few times. The gene calls are TRBV11-2 and TRBJ2-3; the D is unclear. V gave up 3 bases and J gave up 5 bases, with 12 bases separating them. Per germline, CDR1 SGHAT and CDR2 FQNNGV. This CDR3 spans 14 amino acids. The CDR3 loop reads CASSFLSFGDTQYF. The CDR3 DNA reads TGTGCCAGCAGCTTTCTCTCGTTTGGAGATACGCAGTATTTT. Complete variable domain (other parts from reference TRBV11-2 and TRBJ2-3): EAGVAQSPRYKIIEKRQSVAFWCNPISGHATLYWYQQILGQGPKLLIQFQNNGVVDDSQLPKDRFSAERLKGVDSTLKIQPAKLEDSAVYLCASSFLSFGDTQYFGPGTRLTVL.

The rearrangement uses TRBV27 and TRBJ1-2, with D possibly TRBD1 on 5 matching bases. The CDR3 has 22 amino acids. The germline V gene has CDR1 MNHEY and CDR2 SMNVEV (reference sequence). Trimming stripped 0 bases from V and 1 base from J, with 30 bases between. The CDR3 DNA sequence: TGTGCCAGCAGTTTATCGAGGTTTAGGGTGAATGCAAGGGGATACTTTAACTATGGCTACACCTTC. Translated: CASSLSRFRVNARGYFNYGYTF.

V gene TRBV28 combines with J gene TRBJ2-7; no definite D call. Trimming shortened V by 2 bases and J by 2 bases, and 10 bases separated the two germline ends. Per the germline V gene, CDR1 is MDHEN and CDR2 is SYDVKM. There are 14 residues in the CDR3. CDR3 coding DNA: TGTGCCAGCAGTTTAATCGCCGGAACCTACGAGCAGTACTTC. Its translation is CASSLIAGTYEQYF.

The rearrangement uses TRBV5-6 and TRBJ2-7; TRBD2 matches at 12 bases. The V gene end was trimmed by 2 bases and the J gene end by 3 bases; junction bases not matched to a gene: 3. There are 15 residues in the CDR3. Germline-derived CDR1 and CDR2 are SGHDT and YYEEEE. The CDR3 loop is CASSFLTSGGYEQYF. In DNA form, the CDR3 reads TGTGCCAGCAGCTTCCTGACTAGCGGGGGCTACGAGCAGTACTTC.

This clone occurred many times. V is TRBV2 and J is TRBJ2-7; 9 bases align to TRBD1. Germline V lookup: CDR1 SNHLY, CDR2 FYNNEI. The trim removed 6 bases at V and 9 bases at J, leaving 6 bases unmatched. This CDR3 spans 12 amino acids. The CDR3 DNA reads as TGTGCCAGCAGGGCAGACAGGGGGGGGCAGTACTTC. Its protein product is CASRADRGGQYF.

The chain employs TRBV19 and TRBJ1-1, with unresolved D. Between the trimmed V and J ends, which lost 2 bases and 8 bases, there was a span of 6 bases. This CDR3 has 11 amino acids. CDR1 is LNHDA, CDR2 SQIVND, per germline (reference sequence). This chain's CDR3 is CASSIRAEAFF. The CDR3 DNA reads TGTGCCAGTAGTATAAGGGCAGAAGCTTTCTTT.

The V and J genes are TRBV25-1 and TRBJ1-4; no clear D. The germline V and J ends were trimmed by 3 bases and 3 bases, with 8 bases remaining between them. Germline V lookup: CDR1 MGHDK, CDR2 SYGVNS. The CDR3 is made up of 14 amino acids. The CDR3, as DNA: TGTGCCAGCAGTGAGTCCGGGCCTAATGAAAAACTGTTTTTT. Amino acids: CASSESGPNEKLFF.

The rearrangement joins TRBV11-2 to TRBJ2-1; D perhaps matches TRBD2 (5 bases). Germline loops: CDR1 SGHAT, CDR2 FQNNGV. The CDR3 is 13 amino acids. V was cut by 1 base and J by 6 bases, with 7 bases left in between. The CDR3 spells CASSLGESNEQFF. CDR3 DNA sequence: TGTGCCAGCAGCTTAGGGGAGAGCAATGAGCAGTTCTTC. The full variable domain, completed using reference TRBV11-2 and TRBJ2-1, is EAGVAQSPRYKIIEKRQSVAFWCNPISGHATLYWYQQILGQGPKLLIQFQNNGVVDDSQLPKDRFSAERLKGVDSTLKIQPAKLEDSAVYLCASSLGESNEQFFGPGTRLTVL.

The chain couples TRBV6-1 to TRBJ2-5; tentatively, D is TRBD2 (6 bases). The assigned J gene may be wrong: the sequence end matches TRBJ2-7 better. The length of the CDR3 is 13 residues. CDR1 MNHNS and CDR2 SASEGT come from the germline V gene. This CDR3 reads CASSPGSSYEQYF. The CDR3 DNA sequence: TGTGCCAGCAGTCCCGGGAGCTCCTACGAGCAGTACTTC.

The chain couples TRBV6-6 to TRBJ1-1; 7 positions match TRBD1. The CDR3 has 16 amino acids. Germline V lookup: CDR1 MNHNY, CDR2 SVGAGI (reference sequence). Trimming took 4 bases from V and 3 from J; bases not matched to a gene: 11. CDR3 bases: TGTGCCAGCAGTTCTGGGACAGCGTTCTTCGACACTGAAGCTTTCTTT. Its protein is CASSSGTAFFDTEAFF.

This chain links TRBV6-5 with TRBJ1-5, with 9 bases matching TRBD1. This CDR3 has 15 residues. The V and J ends lost 5 bases and 1 base, in that order; junction bases with no gene match: 3. Germline assignment: CDR1 MNHEY and CDR2 SVGAGI. CDR3 loop: CASSRTGESNQPQHF. DNA for the CDR3: TGTGCCAGCAGTCGGACAGGGGAGAGCAATCAGCCCCAGCATTTT.

The V call is TRBV19, the J call TRBJ2-7, with TRBD1 identical over 8 bases. Germline CDR1 reads LNHDA; CDR2 reads SQIVND (reference sequence). The CDR3 loop spans 14 amino acids. The V gene end was trimmed by 6 bases and the J gene end by 2 bases; junction bases not matched to a gene: 6. In nucleotides, the CDR3 is TGTGCCAGTAGCCCGACAGGGGAACCCTACGAGCAGTACTTC. This translates into CASSPTGEPYEQYF. The full variable domain, completed using reference TRBV19 and TRBJ2-7, is DGGITQSPKYLFRKEGQNVTLSCEQNLNHDAMYWYRQDPGQGLRLIYYSQIVNDFQKGDIAEGYSVSREKKESFPLTVTSAQKNPTAFYLCASSPTGEPYEQYFGPGTRLTVT.

This clone appeared a few times. This chain uses TRBV11-2 with TRBJ2-5; D is unclear. CDR1 SGHAT and CDR2 FQNNGV come from the germline V gene. V was pared by 2 bases and J by 5 bases, with 12 bases between. This CDR3 contains 14 residues. CDR3 in amino acids: CASSLRLSIETQYF. The DNA for the CDR3 is TGTGCCAGCAGCTTAAGGCTGAGCATCGAGACCCAGTACTTC.

The chain recombines TRBV6-1 with TRBJ1-5; D remains ambiguous. The CDR3 sequence is 15 residues long. The germline V gene has CDR1 MNHNS and CDR2 SASEGT. V was pared by 6 bases and J by 3 bases, with 15 bases between. The CDR3 nucleotides are TGTGCCAGCAGCTACGAGCATCAGGACAATCAGCCCCAGCATTTT. Its translation: CASSYEHQDNQPQHF.

This rearrangement joins TRBV18 to TRBJ1-4, with D unresolved. In germline, CDR1 is KGHSH, CDR2 LQKENI. The CDR3 consists of 16 residues. The ends were cut back, 3 bases at V and 0 bases at J, with 11 bases in the middle. The CDR3 DNA reads TGTGCCAGCTCACCTGGGCAGATTGCAACTAATGAAAAACTGTTTTTT. It specifies CASSPGQIATNEKLFF.

The genes are TRBV11-1 and TRBJ2-5; unclear D gene. This CDR3 has 13 residues. Deletions cut 1 base from V and 5 bases from J, with 8 bases between. Germline-derived CDR1 and CDR2 are SGHAT and FQDESV (reference sequence). The CDR3 reads CASSLGGQETQYF. The CDR3 DNA follows: TGTGCCAGCAGCTTAGGAGGCCAGGAGACCCAGTACTTC.

This rearrangement joins TRBV7-3 to TRBJ1-1; D is ambiguous. There are 15 residues in the CDR3. With 4 bases removed from V and 0 bases from J, the gap between germline ends came to 12 bases. The germline gives CDR1 SGHTA, CDR2 FQGTGA. CDR3 nucleotide sequence: TGTGCCAGCAGCTCCCTGGTCGGATTGAACACTGAAGCTTTCTTT. Translated: CASSSLVGLNTEAFF.

The chain couples TRBV7-2 to TRBJ1-4, with TRBD1 as a possible D gene (5 bases). CDR1 SGHTA and CDR2 FQGNSA come from the germline V gene. This CDR3 spans 14 amino acids. The V end lost 4 bases, the J end lost 5 bases, and 11 bases lay between the germline ends. The CDR3 DNA follows: TGTGCCAGCAGCTCAATACCAGGGAATGAAAAACTGTTTTTT. This codes for CASSSIPGNEKLFF. Combining the CDR3 with reference TRBV7-2 and TRBJ1-4 gives the whole variable domain GAGVSQSPSNKVTEKGKDVELRCDPISGHTALYWYRQSLGQGLEFLIYFQGNSAPDKSGLPSDRFSAERTGGSVSTLTIQRTQQEDSAVYLCASSSIPGNEKLFFGSGTQLSVL.

The chain employs TRBV5-1 and TRBJ2-5; TRBD2 is a possible D gene (6 bases). The CDR3 extends over 13 amino acids. V was clipped by 6 bases and J by 4 bases, with 13 bases between them. The V gene's germline CDR1 is SGHRS and CDR2 YFSETQ. The CDR3: CASTGELRETQYF. For the CDR3, the DNA is TGCGCCAGCACGGGGGAGCTTCGAGAGACCCAGTACTTC.

The chain employs TRBV7-2 and TRBJ2-1; 15 nucleotides match TRBD2. The CDR3 runs 16 residues. After removal of 5 bases from V and 6 bases from J, the junction contained 5 bases not matched to a gene. The germline gives CDR1 SGHTA, CDR2 FQGNSA. The CDR3 protein is CASSPGLAGGPNEQFF. CDR3 DNA: TGTGCCAGCAGCCCAGGACTAGCGGGAGGGCCCAATGAGCAGTTCTTC. The variable domain in full, with the rest retrieved from reference TRBV7-2 and TRBJ2-1, is GAGVSQSPSNKVTEKGKDVELRCDPISGHTALYWYRQSLGQGLEFLIYFQGNSAPDKSGLPSDRFSAERTGGSVSTLTIQRTQQEDSAVYLCASSPGLAGGPNEQFFGPGTRLTVL.